This T cell receptor beta chain was identified in a study of cytomegalovirus exposure and HLA in healthy donors. Study-level points and caveats: Sequencing had likely introduced a cluster of highly shared sequence variants as an artifact. It was reported in a later analysis that an Asian-associated ancestry cluster showed fewer N-insertions than the approximately 670-donor mean.

V lost 3 bases and J 0 bases, leaving 10 bases between the germline ends. The CDR3 has 15 residues. Germline V gives CDR1 SGHTA, CDR2 FQGNSA. The PCR had 60 Vbeta and 13 Jbeta primers. Using immunoSEQ multiplex PCR, the repertoire was profiled, and TCRdb retains in-frame clones only, with some absent. This table has 120,000 or so clones, around 69% appearing once. In regard to this clone: As yet, its antigen is unknown.

The sample taken for sequencing was PBMCs. The V and J genes are TRBV7-2 and TRBJ2-3; D gene ambiguous. The receptor comes from a woman between 40 and 50 years old in good health and CMV-seropositive. Here the CDR3 DNA reads TGTGCCAGCAGCTTCCTATCGTTCAGCACAGATACGCAGTATTTT. Its translation: CASSFLSFSTDTQYF.